This T cell receptor (beta chain) was observed in a study of blood T cell repertoires in COVID-19. Turning to the study itself: Some COVID-19 samples were acute and others convalescent; all came from the United States, Italy and Spain.

Produced via immunoSEQ multiplex PCR; TCRdb's table is partial and in-frame only. This table has about 98,000 clones, approximately 79% appearing once. This clone has just one count. The receptor comes from a man aged 65-85 years with active or convalescent COVID-19. Input material: peripheral blood.

The CDR3 protein is CASSQDLAGVGSNQPQHF. The CDR3 DNA follows: TGCGCCAGCAGCCAAGATTTAGCAGGGGTTGGGAGCAATCAGCCCCAGCATTTT. The chain recombines TRBV4-3 with TRBJ1-5; maybe TRBD1 (6 bases). Trimming took off 0 bases at V and 1 base at J, with 16 bases between the two ends. CDR1 and CDR2 from the germline V gene are LGHNA and YSLEER. CDR3 size: 18 residues.